The 31 T cell receptor beta chains presented below share a single source sample, sequenced in a study of Graves' ophthalmopathy and Graves' hyperthyroidism. The authors amplified TCR beta CDR3 regions from RNA transcripts. HTBI-primed first-round RT-PCR preceded second-round multiplex PCR. TCRdb processed the multiplex PCR reads anew with MiXCR; each CDR3 protein has one entry. The data hold approximately 210,000 distinct CDR3 sequences, with 29% observed a single time. Sequences were obtained from peripheral blood. The source of these receptors is a man in his forties or fifties with Graves' ophthalmopathy.

The chain joins TRBV6-2 or TRBV6-3 to TRBJ2-7; 8 bases fit TRBD2. V lost 0 bases, J lost 2 bases, and 6 bases stayed unmatched. There are 16 residues in the CDR3. Germline V lookup: CDR1 MNHEY, CDR2 SVGEGT. CDR3 nucleotides: TGTGCCAGCAGTTACTCGATCATGCGGGAGGCCTACGAGCAGTACTTC. Translation: CASSYSIMREAYEQYF.

The chain uses TRBV12-3 or TRBV12-4 and TRBJ1-2, with 8 bases matching TRBD1. The CDR3 is 14 residues long. The trim removed 6 bases at V and 4 bases at J, leaving 7 bases unmatched. The CDR3 protein is CASRRQGLGYGYTF. The CDR3 bases are TGTGCCAGCAGGAGACAGGGGCTTGGCTATGGCTACACCTTC.

This chain links TRBV27 with TRBJ1-5; D gene uncertain. Trimming stripped 1 base from V and 4 bases from J, with 8 bases between. This CDR3 has 14 amino acids. The germline V gene encodes CDR1 MNHEY and CDR2 SMNVEV (reference sequence). CDR3 DNA: TGTGCCAGCAGTTTATTAGTCGGGAATCAGCCCCAGCATTTT. Amino acid sequence: CASSLLVGNQPQHF.

This clonotype was found a few times. The chain links TRBV6-2 or TRBV6-3 to TRBJ2-7; D possibly corresponds to TRBD1 (6 bases). Germline values: CDR1 MNHEY, CDR2 SVGEGT. This CDR3 comprises 14 residues. The V gene lost 4 bases and the J gene lost 3 bases, with 13 bases spanning the gap. In DNA form, the CDR3 reads TGTGCCAGCAGTTCGTCAGGGGAACTCTACGAGCAGTACTTC. It codes for CASSSSGELYEQYF.

This clonotype has at least ten counts. V and J are TRBV5-6 and TRBJ2-5; 7 bases are a match to TRBD2. The germline V gene has CDR1 SGHDT and CDR2 YYEEEE. V lost 2 bases to trimming and J lost 3 bases; unmatched junction nucleotides: 13. CDR3 length: 17 residues. The CDR3 loop reads CASSLGAGQREKETQYF. The CDR3 DNA reads TGTGCCAGCAGCTTAGGGGCCGGCCAGCGGGAAAAAGAGACCCAGTACTTC.

At least ten counts were recorded for this clonotype. The chain has TRBV6-5 and TRBJ1-1; TRBD1 aligns across 8 bases. The V segment lost 0 bases and the J segment 5 bases; nucleotides outside the gene matches: 11. CDR3 length: 17 residues. Germline CDR1 is MNHEY and CDR2 is SVGAGI. CDR3 sequence reads: CASSYSSRDRWGTEAFF. DNA of the CDR3: TGTGCCAGCAGTTACTCGAGCCGGGACAGGTGGGGGACTGAAGCTTTCTTT.

This clonotype showed up many times. The chain carries TRBV6-2 or TRBV6-3 and TRBJ2-7; 7 bases agree with TRBD2. J was trimmed by 2 bases and V by 4 bases; bases with no gene match: 11. CDR1 is MNHEY and CDR2 is SVGEGT in the germline V gene. The CDR3 extends over 16 amino acids. This chain's CDR3 is CASSSPPAGDAYEQYF. The CDR3, as DNA: TGTGCCAGCAGTTCCCCCCCGGCGGGAGACGCCTACGAGCAGTACTTC.

This clonotype was seen at least ten times. The chain has TRBV7-9 and TRBJ1-1, with a weak D call TRBD1 (5 bases). Trimming removed 2 bases at V and 3 bases at J, with 7 bases between. CDR1 and CDR2 from the germline V gene are SEHNR and FQNEAQ (reference sequence). The CDR3 extends over 13 amino acids. The CDR3 region is CASSLQGDTEAFF. The CDR3 DNA reads TGTGCCAGCAGCTTACAGGGTGACACTGAAGCTTTCTTT.

In this sample, this clonotype turned up many times. CDR3 bases: TGTGCCAGCAGCTTCACAGGGGTGGGAAACACCATATATTTT. It translates to CASSFTGVGNTIYF. The chain carries TRBV11-2 and TRBJ1-3, with TRBD1 matching over 7 bases. The CDR3 runs to 14 residues. Germline assignment: CDR1 SGHAT and CDR2 FQNNGV. The J segment lost 4 bases and the V segment lost 3 bases, leaving 3 bases of the junction unmatched.

This sequence joins TRBV12-3 or TRBV12-4 and TRBJ2-4; 7 bases map to TRBD1. This CDR3 region has 16 residues. V dropped 5 bases and J dropped 1; count of bases not matched to a gene: 8. The CDR3 DNA reads TGTGCCAGCAGTAACCTCGACAGGGAGGCCAAAAACATTCAGTACTTC. Protein product: CASSNLDREAKNIQYF.

The chain links TRBV20-1 to TRBJ2-5; maybe TRBD2 (6 bases). The CDR3 sequence is 13 residues long. CDR1 is DFQATT and CDR2 is SNEGSKA in the germline V gene (reference sequence). With 5 bases removed from V and 5 bases from J, the gap between germline ends came to 15 bases. In nucleotides, the CDR3 is TGCAGTGCTGGTCGGAGGGCCGATGAGACCCAGTACTTC. Translation: CSAGRRADETQYF.

This clonotype was observed at least ten times. This chain links TRBV5-1 with TRBJ2-5; D call uncertain. There are 12 residues in the CDR3. V lost 4 bases and J 5 bases, leaving 9 bases between the germline ends. The germline V gene encodes CDR1 SGHRS and CDR2 YFSETQ. DNA of the CDR3: TGCGCCAGCAGCAGGTTTCTTGAGACCCAGTACTTC. It encodes CASSRFLETQYF. The full variable domain, rest sourced from reference TRBV5-1 and TRBJ2-5, is KAGVTQTPRYLIKTRGQQVTLSCSPISGHRSVSWYQQTPGQGLQFLFEYFSETQRNKGNFPGRFSGRQFSNSRSEMNVSTLELGDSALYLCASSRFLETQYFGPGTRLLVL.

There are many counts of this clonotype. The chain carries TRBV11-2 and TRBJ2-7; D may be TRBD1 or TRBD2 (5 bases each). Trimming left V 1 base short and J 3 bases short, with 13 bases between. CDR1 is SGHAT, CDR2 FQNNGV, per germline. The CDR3 length is 15 residues. CDR3 loop: CASSLGRGFRYEQYF. DNA of the CDR3: TGTGCCAGCAGCTTAGGACGGGGCTTTCGCTACGAGCAGTACTTC.

This clonotype was detected ten times or more. The V call is TRBV10-1, the J call TRBJ2-7, with 9 bases that match TRBD1. The germline V gene encodes CDR1 WNHNN and CDR2 SYGVQD (reference sequence). J gave up 0 bases and V 5 bases, and 5 bases lay outside the gene matches. This CDR3 comprises 15 residues. CDR3 DNA sequence: TGCGCCAGCAGTCCGGACAGGGGTAGCTCCTACGAGCAGTACTTC. It codes for CASSPDRGSSYEQYF.

Ten or more counts support this clonotype. This chain links TRBV29-1 with TRBJ2-7; D may correspond to TRBD1 or TRBD2 (5 bases each). The CDR3 runs to 13 residues. The germline CDR1 and CDR2 sequences are SQVTM and ANQGSEA. V lost 3 bases and J lost 5, with 14 bases in between. The DNA for the CDR3 is TGCAGCGTTGACGGTCAGGGTAGCGACGAGCAGTACTTC. Protein product: CSVDGQGSDEQYF.

This clonotype has at least ten counts. V is TRBV4-1 and J is TRBJ2-7; possible D gene TRBD2, 5 bases. The CDR3 has 14 amino acids. V was cut by 5 bases and J by 1 base, with 12 bases left in between. Germline assignment: CDR1 MGHRA and CDR2 YSYEKL. The CDR3 is CASSDGVLSYEQYF. The DNA for the CDR3 is TGCGCCAGCAGCGACGGGGTTCTTTCCTACGAGCAGTACTTC.

The V call is TRBV30, the J call TRBJ1-2, with D hard to call. The CDR3 is made up of 12 amino acids. V lost 5 bases to trimming and J lost 4 bases, with 11 bases between them. The germline CDR1 and CDR2 sequences are GTSNPN and SVGIG (reference sequence). The CDR3 coding sequence is TGTGCCTGGGAAGACGGTGTCTATGGCTACACCTTC. The encoded protein is CAWEDGVYGYTF.

This clonotype has ten or more counts. The chain links TRBV7-2 to TRBJ1-1; perhaps TRBD1 as D (5 bases). This CDR3 comprises 15 residues. V gave up 1 base and J gave up 5 bases, with 14 bases separating them. Germline CDR1 and CDR2: SGHTA and FQGNSA. The CDR3 DNA is TGTGCCAGCAGCTTAGATTCTGGGGGAGGAACTGAAGCTTTCTTT. It encodes CASSLDSGGGTEAFF.

At least ten counts were recorded for this clonotype. The J gene is TRBJ2-2, the V gene TRBV7-9, with D possibly TRBD1 on 6 matching bases. The CDR3 runs 14 residues. Germline-derived CDR1 and CDR2 are SEHNR and FQNEAQ (reference sequence). V was clipped by 4 bases and J by 4 bases, with 10 bases between them. CDR3 region: CASSWSGATGELFF. In nucleotides, the CDR3 is TGTGCCAGCAGCTGGTCAGGGGCCACCGGGGAGCTGTTTTTT.

The gene calls are TRBV9 and TRBJ2-7; 9 nucleotides agree with TRBD1. Germline V lookup: CDR1 SGDLS, CDR2 YYNGEE. V dropped 3 bases and J dropped 6; count of bases not matched to a gene: 7. The CDR3 has 14 amino acids. DNA for the CDR3: TGTGCCAGCAGCGAAGGGACAGGGTTTGGCGAGCAGTACTTC. Protein product: CASSEGTGFGEQYF.

This clonotype was observed many times. This chain uses TRBV12-3 or TRBV12-4 with TRBJ1-5, with D possibly being TRBD1 (5 bases). V gave up 1 base and J gave up 5 bases, with 12 bases separating them. The CDR3 is made up of 15 amino acids. CDR3 loop: CASSLEAGLYQPQHF. The CDR3, as DNA: TGTGCCAGCAGTTTAGAGGCAGGGCTTTATCAGCCCCAGCATTTT.

The chain is built from TRBV29-1 and TRBJ2-7, with D possibly being TRBD2 (6 bases). CDR1 and CDR2 (germline): SQVTM, ANQGSEA. V was pared by 6 bases and J by 7 bases, with 13 bases between. This CDR3 is built from 11 residues. The CDR3 nucleotides read TGCAGCGTCACGGGACTGACTGAGCAGTACTTC. Protein sequence: CSVTGLTEQYF.

The CDR3 loop is CASRLIYEQYF. CDR3 sequence (DNA): TGTGCCAGCAGACTCATCTACGAGCAGTACTTC. The V call is TRBV6-2 or TRBV6-3, the J call TRBJ2-7, with D unclear. V lost 6 bases, J lost 3 bases, and 6 bases lay in between. The germline CDR1 and CDR2 sequences are MNHEY and SVGEGT. CDR3 size: 11 residues.

This clonotype was found many times. CDR3 nucleotide sequence: TGTGCCAGCAGTTACTCGACTAGCTACGACGAGCAGTACTTC. Protein product: CASSYSTSYDEQYF. The chain has TRBV6-2 or TRBV6-3 and TRBJ2-7; 7 nucleotides align to TRBD2. Germline V gene sequence: CDR1 MNHEY, CDR2 SVGEGT. The CDR3 spans 14 residues. Unmatched junction bases numbered 4, after V lost 0 bases and J lost 5 bases.

The rearrangement uses TRBV29-1 and TRBJ1-2; D perhaps matches TRBD1 (6 bases). The CDR3 runs 14 residues. V lost 1 base to trimming and J lost 4 bases, with 13 bases between them. Germline assignment: CDR1 SQVTM and CDR2 ANQGSEA. The CDR3 DNA sequence: TGCAGCGTTGAAGCCGGGGGCAGGATCTATGGCTACACCTTC. This translates into CSVEAGGRIYGYTF.

Many counts were recorded for this clonotype. The chain uses TRBV12-3 or TRBV12-4 and TRBJ2-3; 13 nucleotides match TRBD2. The CDR3 consists of 15 residues. The V gene end was trimmed by 5 bases and the J gene end by 4 bases; junction bases not matched to a gene: 3. CDR3 nucleotide sequence: TGTGCCAGCAGTACCGGGACTAGCGGGGCAGATACGCAGTATTTT. As protein: CASSTGTSGADTQYF.

V usage is TRBV12-3 or TRBV12-4 and J usage is TRBJ1-1, with D possibly TRBD1 on 5 matching bases. V was clipped by 8 bases and J by 7 bases, with 14 bases between them. CDR3 length: 12 amino acids. The chain's CDR3 is CASSFGAGEAFF. Here the CDR3 DNA reads TGTGCCAGCTCCTTCGGGGCAGGTGAAGCTTTCTTT.

This chain links TRBV28 with TRBJ1-1; 8 bases line up with TRBD1. The CDR3 covers 15 residues. Per the germline V gene, CDR1 is MDHEN and CDR2 is SYDVKM. The trim removed 9 bases at V and 8 bases at J, leaving 17 bases unmatched. The CDR3 is CASITPTGVTKEAFF. The CDR3 DNA is TGTGCCAGTATTACTCCGACAGGGGTCACCAAAGAAGCTTTCTTT. Based on the CDR3 plus reference TRBV28 and TRBJ1-1, the full variable domain is DVKVTQSSRYLVKRTGEKVFLECVQDMDHENMFWYRQDPGLGLRLIYFSYDVKMKEKGDIPEGYSVSREKKERFSLILESASTNQTSMYLCASITPTGVTKEAFFGQGTRLTVV.

This clonotype was recorded many times. The chain uses TRBV5-6 and TRBJ1-2; D perhaps matches TRBD1 (6 bases). The CDR3 length is 14 residues. Germline values: CDR1 SGHDT, CDR2 YYEEEE. With 4 bases removed from V and 4 bases from J, the gap between germline ends came to 14 bases. Here the CDR3 reads CASSTETGIYGYTF. DNA for the CDR3: TGTGCCAGCAGCACTGAGACAGGCATCTATGGCTACACCTTC.

This sequence joins TRBV20-1 and TRBJ1-2; no reliable D call. Trimming removed 6 bases at V and 1 base at J, with 18 bases between. This CDR3 comprises 15 residues. Germline V CDR1 and CDR2: DFQATT, SNEGSKA (reference sequence). CDR3 DNA: TGCAGTGCAACTAGGGAGAGCCCGAGTAACTATGGCTACACCTTC. Translating gives CSATRESPSNYGYTF.

This clonotype was counted many times. The genes are TRBV6-2 or TRBV6-3 and TRBJ2-7, with unresolved D. V lost 5 bases to trimming and J lost 3 bases, with 14 bases between them. The CDR3 consists of 14 residues. Germline CDR1 MNHEY, CDR2 SVGEGT. CDR3 DNA sequence: TGTGCCAGCAGTAACCCCGAGACCTTCTACGAGCAGTACTTC. Translation: CASSNPETFYEQYF.